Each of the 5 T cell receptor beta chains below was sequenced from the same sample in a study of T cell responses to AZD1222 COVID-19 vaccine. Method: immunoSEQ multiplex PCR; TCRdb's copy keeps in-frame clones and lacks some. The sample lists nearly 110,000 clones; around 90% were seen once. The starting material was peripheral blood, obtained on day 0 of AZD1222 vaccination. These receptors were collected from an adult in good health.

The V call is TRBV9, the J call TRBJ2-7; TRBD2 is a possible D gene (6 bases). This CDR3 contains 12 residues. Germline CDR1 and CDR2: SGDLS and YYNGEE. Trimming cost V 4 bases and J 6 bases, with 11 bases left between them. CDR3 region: CASSPQAGEQYF. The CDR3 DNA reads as TGTGCCAGCAGCCCCCAAGCGGGCGAGCAGTACTTC.

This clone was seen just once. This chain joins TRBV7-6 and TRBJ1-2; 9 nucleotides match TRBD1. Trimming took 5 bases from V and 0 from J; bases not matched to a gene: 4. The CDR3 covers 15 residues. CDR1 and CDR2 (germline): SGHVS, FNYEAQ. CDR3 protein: CASSPRQGANYGYTF. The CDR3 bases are TGTGCCAGCAGCCCTAGACAGGGGGCTAACTATGGCTACACCTTC. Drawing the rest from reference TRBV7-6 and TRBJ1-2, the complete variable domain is GAGVSQSPRYKVTKRGQDVALRCDPISGHVSLYWYRQALGQGPEFLTYFNYEAQQDKSGLPNDRFSAERPEGSISTLTIQRTEQRDSAMYRCASSPRQGANYGYTFGSGTRLTVV.

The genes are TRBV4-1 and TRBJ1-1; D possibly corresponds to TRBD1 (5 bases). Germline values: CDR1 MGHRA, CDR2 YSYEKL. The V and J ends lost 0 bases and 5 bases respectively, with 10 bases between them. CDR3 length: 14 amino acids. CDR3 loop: CASSQDSGRTEAFF. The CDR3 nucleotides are TGCGCCAGCAGCCAAGATTCAGGGAGGACTGAAGCTTTCTTT.

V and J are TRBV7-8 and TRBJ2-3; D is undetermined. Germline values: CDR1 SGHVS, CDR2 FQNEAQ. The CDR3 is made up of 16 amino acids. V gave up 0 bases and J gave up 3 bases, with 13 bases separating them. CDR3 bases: TGTGCCAGCAGCTTAGCGTTAAACAGACGAACAGATACGCAGTATTTT. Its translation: CASSLALNRRTDTQYF.

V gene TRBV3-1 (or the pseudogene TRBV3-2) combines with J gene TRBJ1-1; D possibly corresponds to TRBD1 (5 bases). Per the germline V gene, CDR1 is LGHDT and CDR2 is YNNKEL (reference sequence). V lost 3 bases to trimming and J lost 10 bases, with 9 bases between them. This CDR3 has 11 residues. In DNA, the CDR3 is TGTGCCAGCAGCCACAGGGCGTCAGCTTTCTTT. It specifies CASSHRASAFF.